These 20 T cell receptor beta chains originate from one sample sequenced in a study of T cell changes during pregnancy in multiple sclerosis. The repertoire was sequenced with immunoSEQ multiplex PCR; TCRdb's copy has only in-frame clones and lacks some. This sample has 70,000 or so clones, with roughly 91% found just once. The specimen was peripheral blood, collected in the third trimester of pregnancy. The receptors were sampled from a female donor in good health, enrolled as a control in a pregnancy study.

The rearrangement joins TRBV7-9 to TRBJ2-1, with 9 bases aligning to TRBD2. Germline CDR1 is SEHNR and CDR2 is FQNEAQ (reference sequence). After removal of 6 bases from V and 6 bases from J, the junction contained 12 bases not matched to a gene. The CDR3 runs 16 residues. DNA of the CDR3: TGTGCCAGCAGTCCTCCGCGGGAGGGGGTCGGCAATGAGCAGTTCTTC. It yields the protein CASSPPREGVGNEQFF.

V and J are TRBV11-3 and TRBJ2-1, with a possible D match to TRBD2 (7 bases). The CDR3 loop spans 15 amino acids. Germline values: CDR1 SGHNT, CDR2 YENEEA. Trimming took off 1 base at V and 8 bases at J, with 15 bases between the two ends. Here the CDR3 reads CASSLGVGGADEQFF. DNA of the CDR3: TGTGCCAGCAGCTTAGGGGTTGGGGGGGCGGATGAGCAGTTCTTC.

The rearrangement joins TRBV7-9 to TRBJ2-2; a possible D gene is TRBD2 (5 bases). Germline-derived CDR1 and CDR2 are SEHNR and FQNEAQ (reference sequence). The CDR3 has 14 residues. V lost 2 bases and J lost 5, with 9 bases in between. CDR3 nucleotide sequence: TGTGCCAGCAGCTTAAGCGGACGGACCGGGGAGCTGTTTTTT. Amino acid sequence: CASSLSGRTGELFF.

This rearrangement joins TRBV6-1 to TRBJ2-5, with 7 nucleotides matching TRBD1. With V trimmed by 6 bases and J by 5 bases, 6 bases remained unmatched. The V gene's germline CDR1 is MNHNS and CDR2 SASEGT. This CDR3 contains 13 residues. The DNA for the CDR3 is TGTGCCAGCAGAAGACAGGGAACGGAGACCCAGTACTTC. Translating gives CASRRQGTETQYF.

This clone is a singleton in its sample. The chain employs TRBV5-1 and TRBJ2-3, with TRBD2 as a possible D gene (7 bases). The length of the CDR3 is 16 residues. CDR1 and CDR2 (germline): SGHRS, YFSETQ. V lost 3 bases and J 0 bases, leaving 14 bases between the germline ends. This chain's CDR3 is CASSSKKGGSTDTQYF. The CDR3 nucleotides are TGCGCCAGCAGCTCCAAAAAGGGGGGGAGCACAGATACGCAGTATTTT. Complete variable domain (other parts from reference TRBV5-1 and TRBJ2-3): KAGVTQTPRYLIKTRGQQVTLSCSPISGHRSVSWYQQTPGQGLQFLFEYFSETQRNKGNFPGRFSGRQFSNSRSEMNVSTLELGDSALYLCASSSKKGGSTDTQYFGPGTRLTVL.

The CDR3 protein is CASSPIQARNTEAFF. The DNA of the CDR3 is TGCGCCAGCAGCCCCATACAGGCAAGAAACACTGAAGCTTTCTTT. The chain combines TRBV5-1 with TRBJ1-1; TRBD1 is a possible D gene (5 bases). Germline CDR1 reads SGHRS; CDR2 reads YFSETQ. Deletions cut 4 bases from V and 2 bases from J, with 15 bases between. CDR3 size: 15 residues. Full variable domain (missing parts from reference TRBV5-1 and TRBJ1-1): KAGVTQTPRYLIKTRGQQVTLSCSPISGHRSVSWYQQTPGQGLQFLFEYFSETQRNKGNFPGRFSGRQFSNSRSEMNVSTLELGDSALYLCASSPIQARNTEAFFGQGTRLTVV.

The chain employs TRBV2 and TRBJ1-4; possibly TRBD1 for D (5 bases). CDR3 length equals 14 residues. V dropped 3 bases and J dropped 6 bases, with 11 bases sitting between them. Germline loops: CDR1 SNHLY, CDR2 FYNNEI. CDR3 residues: CASSDSRVDEKLFF. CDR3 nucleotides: TGTGCCAGCAGTGACAGCAGGGTTGATGAAAAACTGTTTTTT.

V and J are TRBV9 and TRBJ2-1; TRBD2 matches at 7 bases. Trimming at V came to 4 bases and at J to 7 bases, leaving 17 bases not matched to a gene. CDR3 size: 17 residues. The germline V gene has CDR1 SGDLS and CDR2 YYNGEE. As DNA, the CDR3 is TGTGCCAGCAGCTTCTCCGGGACTACAGGTAGCGGTAATGAGCAGTTCTTC. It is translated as CASSFSGTTGSGNEQFF.

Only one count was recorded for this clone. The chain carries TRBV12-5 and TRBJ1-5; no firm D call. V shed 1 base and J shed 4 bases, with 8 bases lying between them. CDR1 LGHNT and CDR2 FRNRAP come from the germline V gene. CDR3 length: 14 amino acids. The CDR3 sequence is CASGLESRNQPQHF. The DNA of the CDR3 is TGTGCTAGTGGTTTGGAGTCCCGGAATCAGCCCCAGCATTTT.

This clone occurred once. CDR3 coding DNA: TGCGCCAGCAGCCAAGGACAGACCTATAATTCACCCCTCCACTTT. Its protein product is CASSQGQTYNSPLHF. The chain carries TRBV4-1 and TRBJ1-6, with D tentatively TRBD1 (5 bases). Germline CDR1 MGHRA, CDR2 YSYEKL. V was clipped by 1 base and J by 2 bases, with 6 bases between them. The CDR3 is 15 residues long.

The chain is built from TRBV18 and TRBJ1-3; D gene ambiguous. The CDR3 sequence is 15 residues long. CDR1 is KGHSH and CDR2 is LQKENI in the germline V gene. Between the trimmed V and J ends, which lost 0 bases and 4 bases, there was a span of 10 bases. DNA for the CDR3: TGTGCCAGCTCACCACCCGCGGAGGGAGGAAACACCATATATTTT. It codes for CASSPPAEGGNTIYF.

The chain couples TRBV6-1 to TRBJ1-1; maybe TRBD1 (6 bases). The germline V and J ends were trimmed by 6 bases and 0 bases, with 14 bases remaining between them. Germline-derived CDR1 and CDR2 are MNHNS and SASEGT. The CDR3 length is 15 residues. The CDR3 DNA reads TGTGCCAGCAGCCAACAGGGTGCAATGAACACTGAAGCTTTCTTT. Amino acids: CASSQQGAMNTEAFF.

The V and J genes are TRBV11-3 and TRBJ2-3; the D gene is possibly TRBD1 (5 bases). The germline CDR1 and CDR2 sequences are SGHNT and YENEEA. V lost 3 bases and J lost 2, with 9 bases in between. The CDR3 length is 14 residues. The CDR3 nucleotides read TGTGCCAGCAGCTTGCAGGGCCCCACAGATACGCAGTATTTT. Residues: CASSLQGPTDTQYF.

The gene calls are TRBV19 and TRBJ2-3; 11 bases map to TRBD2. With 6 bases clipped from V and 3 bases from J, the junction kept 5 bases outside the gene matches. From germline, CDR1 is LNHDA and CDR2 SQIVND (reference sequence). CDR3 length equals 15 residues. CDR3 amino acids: CASSLLAGVTDTQYF. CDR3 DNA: TGTGCCAGTAGCCTACTAGCGGGGGTAACAGATACGCAGTATTTT. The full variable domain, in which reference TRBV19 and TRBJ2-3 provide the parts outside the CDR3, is DGGITQSPKYLFRKEGQNVTLSCEQNLNHDAMYWYRQDPGQGLRLIYYSQIVNDFQKGDIAEGYSVSREKKESFPLTVTSAQKNPTAFYLCASSLLAGVTDTQYFGPGTRLTVL.

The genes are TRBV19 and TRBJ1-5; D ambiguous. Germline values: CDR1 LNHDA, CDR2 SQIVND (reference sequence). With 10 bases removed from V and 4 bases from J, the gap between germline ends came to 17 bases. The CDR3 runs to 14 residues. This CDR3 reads CATTPRLFNQPQHF. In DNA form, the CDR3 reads TGTGCCACCACCCCCCGACTCTTTAATCAGCCCCAGCATTTT.

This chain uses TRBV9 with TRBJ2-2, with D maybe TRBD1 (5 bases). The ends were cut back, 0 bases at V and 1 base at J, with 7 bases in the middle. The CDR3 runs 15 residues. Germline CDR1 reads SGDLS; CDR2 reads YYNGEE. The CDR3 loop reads CASSVVGVNTGELFF. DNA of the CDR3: TGTGCCAGCAGCGTAGTAGGGGTGAACACCGGGGAGCTGTTTTTT. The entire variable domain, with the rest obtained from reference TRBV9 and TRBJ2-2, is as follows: DSGVTQTPKHLITATGQRVTLRCSPRSGDLSVYWYQQSLDQGLQFLIQYYNGEERAKGNILERFSAQQFPDLHSELNLSSLELGDSALYFCASSVVGVNTGELFFGEGSRLTVL.

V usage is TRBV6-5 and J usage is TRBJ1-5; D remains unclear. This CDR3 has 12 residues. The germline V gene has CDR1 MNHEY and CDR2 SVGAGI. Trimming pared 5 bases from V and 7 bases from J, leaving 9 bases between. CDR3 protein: CASSPHGQPQHF. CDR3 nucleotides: TGTGCCAGCAGTCCCCACGGGCAGCCCCAGCATTTT.

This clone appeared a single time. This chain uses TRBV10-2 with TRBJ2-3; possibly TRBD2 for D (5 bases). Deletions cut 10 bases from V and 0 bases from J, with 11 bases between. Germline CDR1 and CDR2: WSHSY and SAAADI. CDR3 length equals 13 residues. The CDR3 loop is CANGGSSTDTQYF. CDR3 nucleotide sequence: TGCGCCAACGGCGGGTCTAGCACAGATACGCAGTATTTT.

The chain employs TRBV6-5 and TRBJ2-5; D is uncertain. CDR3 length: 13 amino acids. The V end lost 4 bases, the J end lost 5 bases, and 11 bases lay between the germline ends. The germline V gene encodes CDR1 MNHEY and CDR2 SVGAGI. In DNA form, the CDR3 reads TGTGCCAGCAGTTTGGAGTTCTCGGAGACCCAGTACTTC. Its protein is CASSLEFSETQYF.

The CDR3 is CASSVGVSGNYEQYF. The CDR3, as DNA: TGTGCCAGCAGCGTAGGCGTTAGCGGCAACTACGAGCAGTACTTC. The V call is TRBV9, the J call TRBJ2-7; maybe TRBD2 (6 bases). The CDR3 loop spans 15 amino acids. V lost 0 bases to trimming and J lost 3 bases, with 13 bases between them. Germline V gives CDR1 SGDLS, CDR2 YYNGEE.